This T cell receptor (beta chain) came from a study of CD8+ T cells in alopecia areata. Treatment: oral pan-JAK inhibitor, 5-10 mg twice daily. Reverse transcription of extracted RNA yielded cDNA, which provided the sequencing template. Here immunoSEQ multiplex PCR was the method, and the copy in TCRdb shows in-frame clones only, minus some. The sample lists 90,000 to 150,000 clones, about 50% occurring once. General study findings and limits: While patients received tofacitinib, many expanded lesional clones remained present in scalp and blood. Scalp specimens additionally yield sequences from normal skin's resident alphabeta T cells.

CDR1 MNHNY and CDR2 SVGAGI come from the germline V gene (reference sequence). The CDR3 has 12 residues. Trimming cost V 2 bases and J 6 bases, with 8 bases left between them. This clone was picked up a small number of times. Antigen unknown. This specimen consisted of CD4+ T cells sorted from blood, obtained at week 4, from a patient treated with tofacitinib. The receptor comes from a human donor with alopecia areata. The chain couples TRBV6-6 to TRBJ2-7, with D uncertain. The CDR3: CASSYRASEQYF. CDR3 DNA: TGTGCCAGCAGTTACAGGGCCTCCGAGCAGTACTTC.